This T cell receptor (beta chain) came from a study of T cells in Graves' hyperthyroidism and ophthalmopathy. This clonotype was counted only a few times. Its antigen remains unknown. Study findings and constraints: Also found in blood were most expanded thyroid clonotypes above 0.001.

Amplification of TCR beta CDR3 regions used RNA as the template. HTBI primers were the set used in a first-round RT-PCR of the TCR CDR3. TCRdb re-analysed the multiplex PCR reads in MiXCR, keeping a single row per CDR3 protein. The data hold around 380,000 distinct CDR3 sequences, with roughly 14% observed a single time. The germline V and J ends were trimmed by 2 bases and 6 bases, with 15 bases remaining between them. Germline V gene sequence: CDR1 KGHSH, CDR2 LQKENI. The CDR3 spans 15 residues. Preceding any ophthalmopathy symptoms, the blood sample dates from first hyperthyroidism diagnosis. Over 9 ml of fresh peripheral blood supplied the PBMCs.

The origin of this receptor is a man under 40 with Graves' hyperthyroidism that later progressed to Graves' ophthalmopathy. V and J are TRBV18 and TRBJ2-3; D unclear. Sequencing input: blood. DNA for the CDR3: TGTGCCAGCTCACCAAAAGAGACCAATAGGGATACGCAGTATTTT. Amino acid sequence: CASSPKETNRDTQYF.